The TCR beta chain under discussion was sequenced for a study of blood T cells in healthy people across ages (dated by TCRdb to about 2015). Study-level background: Template switching captured roughly one uniquely barcoded TCR beta cDNA molecule per two T cells in model experiments. To track age-related changes in TCR beta repertoire diversity, the study relied on deep sequencing normalized with unique cDNA molecular identifiers. The donors were divided into four age groups: young (average roughly 15 years), middle-aged (around 41), aged (62) and long-lived (around 87). To avoid experimental bias, donors of different ages were randomly spread across the sequencing lanes. Using the same blood draw, the study looked at two additional independent replicas of 1 million unique cDNA reads for two donors, one aged 18 to 30 and the other aged 80 or older.

The library was generated by 5' RACE. A second roughly 6 to 12 cycle PCR used a sample-barcoded 5' primer and a J-beta primer mix. A template-switch 5' adaptor carrying 12 random nucleotides introduced a unique molecular identifier onto each TCR beta cDNA molecule. At least 2.5 million CDR3-containing paired-end reads were obtained from each sample. First-strand cDNA was synthesized from all RNA with the Mint cDNA synthesis kit, primed by a TRBC-specific oligonucleotide. After uracil-DNA glycosylase treatment, a first 18-cycle PCR used universal primers M1SS and BC2_uni_R on all cDNA. The published analysis was carried out like this. Each sample was normalized by randomly selecting 1 million high-quality reads, each carrying a distinct molecular identifier. Instead of being binned into consensus sequences, reads with shared molecular identifiers were discarded. MiTCR, with a Q25 quality threshold and the strictest error-elimination algorithm, was used for CDR3 identification, clonotype clustering and error correction. A nonparametric unseen species model using Euler transformation provided a lower-bound estimate of total TCR beta diversity. TCRdb trimmed the raw reads at Q25, called clones with MiXCR and kept productive beta chains. Every entry covers one CDR3 protein and lists the most common genes and DNA from its rows. Clone size and V and J calls follow TCRdb, not the original study. The sample contains 1.5 million to 2 million distinct CDR3 sequences, around 40% of them found a single time. Of the sample, roughly 23% is held by the ten largest clones.

With respect to this clonotype: The specificity of this receptor is unknown. One base away there is no much larger clone; base qualities are not given.

From the cysteine up to the phenylalanine, the CDR3 has a length of 15 residues. Just CDR3 DNA is preserved here, 45 bases in frame from base 1. V ends up 7 bases short and J 3 bases short, with an unmatched junction base count of 10. Sequences MNHEY (CDR1) and SMNVEV (CDR2) are obtained from the germline V gene (reference sequence). Broader findings and caveats from the paper: Estimates of total diversity from one million sequenced T cells were regarded as lower bounds and underestimates. There was a strong correlation between observed TCR beta diversity and the percentage of naive T cells measured by flow cytometry. Because profiling used bulk unsorted PBMCs, naive and antigen-experienced compartments could not be compared conclusively. Compared with the aged group, more naive CD4+ T cells, fewer expanded clones and increased TCR diversity were shown by the long-lived group, suggesting age selection. As age increased, observed TCR beta diversity per million T cells dropped in a roughly linear way, and a significant reduction was already evident by age approximately 40. Because donor CMV infection status was unknown, age-related changes in expanded clonotypes were potentially confounded.

The 40 or so donors, aged roughly 6 to 100 years, were systemically healthy Caucasian individuals from Russia. Each donor gave about 9.7 milliliters of peripheral blood, drawn into EDTA-treated Vacutainer tubes. PBMCs were isolated by Ficoll-Paque density-gradient centrifugation, with at least 6 million obtained per sample. Total RNA was extracted from PBMCs with Trizol reagent, with at least 5 micrograms obtained per sample. Naive CD45RAhigh/CD27high T cell percentages were measured by flow cytometry on a PBMC aliquot from every donor. The sequenced sample was blood. Here the chain combines TRBV27 and TRBJ2-3, with 7 central nucleotides matching TRBD1. The clonotype originates from a human donor in good health. The CDR3 region has the sequence CASKGTGVGTDTQYF. The DNA reads as follows: TGTGCCAGCAAAGGAACAGGGGTAGGAACAGATACGCAGTATTTT.